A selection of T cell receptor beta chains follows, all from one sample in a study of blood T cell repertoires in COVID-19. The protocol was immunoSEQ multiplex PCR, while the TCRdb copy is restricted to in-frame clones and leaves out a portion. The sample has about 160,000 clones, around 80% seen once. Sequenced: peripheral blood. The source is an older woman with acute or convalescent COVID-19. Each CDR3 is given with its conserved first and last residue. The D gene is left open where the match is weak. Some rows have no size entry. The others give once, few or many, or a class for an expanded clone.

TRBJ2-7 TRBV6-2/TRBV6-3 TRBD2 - CASSYIWEGRTYEQYF TGTGCCAGCAGTTACATTTGGGAGGGAAGGACCTACGAGCAGTACTTC
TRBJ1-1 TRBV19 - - CASRVGANTEAFF TGTGCCAGTAGAGTGGGCGCAAACACTGAAGCTTTCTTT
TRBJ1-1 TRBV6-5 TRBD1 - CASRKGGGREEAFF TGTGCCAGCAGAAAAGGGGGCGGAAGGGAAGAAGCTTTCTTT
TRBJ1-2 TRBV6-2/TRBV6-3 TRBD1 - CASSPWTGGFYGYTF TGTGCCAGCAGCCCCTGGACAGGGGGCTTTTATGGCTACACCTTC
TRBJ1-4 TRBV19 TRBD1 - CASTMTGFEKLFF TGTGCCAGTACCATGACAGGGTTTGAAAAACTGTTTTTT
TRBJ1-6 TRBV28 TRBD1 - CASSLGTGAHNSPLHF TGTGCCAGCAGCCTAGGGACAGGGGCACATAATTCACCCCTCCACTTT
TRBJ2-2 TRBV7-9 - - CASSFGRDSTGELFF TGTGCCAGCAGCTTTGGGCGGGACAGCACCGGGGAGCTGTTTTTT
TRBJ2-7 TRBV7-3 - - CASSLSPATSYEQYF TGTGCCAGCAGCTTAAGCCCCGCGACTTCGTACGAGCAGTACTTC
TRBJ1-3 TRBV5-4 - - CASSLAGGGNTIYF TGTGCCAGCAGCTTGGCTGGCGGGGGAAACACCATATATTTT
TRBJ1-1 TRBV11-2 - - CASSLARSRGGVPEAFF TGTGCCAGCAGCTTAGCTAGGAGCAGGGGTGGGGTGCCTGAAGCTTTCTTT
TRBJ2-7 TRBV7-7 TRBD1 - CASSLGGTGAYEQYF TGTGCTAGCAGCTTAGGGGGGACAGGGGCGTACGAGCAGTACTTC
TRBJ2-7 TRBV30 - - CAWSSSLYEQYF TGTGCCTGGAGTTCTTCCCTTTACGAGCAGTACTTC
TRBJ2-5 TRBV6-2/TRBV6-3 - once CASSPEGTAVETQYF TGTGCCAGCAGTCCGGAGGGGACAGCCGTAGAGACCCAGTACTTC
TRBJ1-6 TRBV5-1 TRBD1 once CASSLETGSNSPLHF TGCGCCAGCAGCTTGGAGACAGGGTCTAATTCACCCCTCCACTTT
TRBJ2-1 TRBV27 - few CASSLGTGRRAQFF TGTGCCAGCAGCCTTGGCACTGGCCGGAGGGCACAGTTCTTC
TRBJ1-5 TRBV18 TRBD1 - CASSPSFEDRLSQLNQPQHF TGTGCCAGCTCACCAAGTTTCGAGGACAGGCTTTCCCAGCTTAATCAGCCCCAGCATTTT
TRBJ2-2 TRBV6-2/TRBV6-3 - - CASSSGQSNTGELFF TGTGCCAGCAGTTCCGGACAGTCCAACACCGGGGAGCTGTTTTTT
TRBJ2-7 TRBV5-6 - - CASSLVGGTEQYF TGTGCCAGCAGCTTGGTGGGGGGAACCGAGCAGTACTTC
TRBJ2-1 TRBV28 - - CASSLLGREQFF TGTGCCAGCAGTTTGCTAGGGAGGGAGCAGTTCTTC
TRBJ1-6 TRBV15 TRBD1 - CATSRSPRGLGNNSPLHF TGTGCCACCAGCAGGTCGCCCAGGGGGCTAGGGAATAATTCACCCCTCCACTTT
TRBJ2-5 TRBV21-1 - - CATSVQGEETQYF TGTGCCACCTCTGTACAGGGAGAAGAGACCCAGTACTTC
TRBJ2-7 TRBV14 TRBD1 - CASSTGDEQYF TGTGCCAGCAGCACAGGGGACGAGCAGTACTTC
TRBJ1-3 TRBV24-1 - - CATSDPQGGSGNTIYF TGTGCCACCAGTGACCCCCAGGGTGGCTCTGGAAACACCATATATTTT
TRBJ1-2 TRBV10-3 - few CAISDLWSGDYGYTF TGTGCCATCAGTGACTTATGGTCGGGGGACTATGGCTACACCTTC
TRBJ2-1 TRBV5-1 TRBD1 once CASTSGTGNYNEQFF TGCGCCAGCACCTCCGGGACAGGGAATTACAATGAGCAGTTCTTC
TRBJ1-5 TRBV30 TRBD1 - CVWSFRDRGNSNQPQHF TGTGTCTGGAGTTTTAGAGACAGGGGGAATAGCAATCAGCCCCAGCATTTT
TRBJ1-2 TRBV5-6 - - CASSWGQENYGYTF TGTGCCAGCAGCTGGGGGCAGGAGAACTATGGCTACACCTTC
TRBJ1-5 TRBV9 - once CASSTGSRDSNQPQHF TGTGCCAGCAGCACAGGAAGCAGGGATAGCAATCAGCCCCAGCATTTT
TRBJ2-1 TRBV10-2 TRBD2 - CASTRTRSYNEQFF TGCGCCAGCACCCGGACTAGGTCCTACAATGAGCAGTTCTTC
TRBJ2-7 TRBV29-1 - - CSVAGQYSYEQYF TGCAGCGTTGCCGGACAGTACTCCTACGAGCAGTACTTC
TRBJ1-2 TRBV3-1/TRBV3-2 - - CASSQNLATNYGYTF TGTGCCAGCAGCCAAAATTTGGCCACTAACTATGGCTACACCTTC
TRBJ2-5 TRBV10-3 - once CAISRAILGTQYF TGTGCCATCTCGAGGGCAATTCTTGGGACCCAGTACTTC
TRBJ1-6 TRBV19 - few CASSIQGSSYNSPLHF TGTGCCAGTAGTATTCAGGGGAGCTCCTATAATTCACCCCTCCACTTT